This T cell receptor (beta chain) stems from a study of T cell repertoires in cytomegalovirus infection. Study-level background: Shared public TCR beta signatures pointed to both CMV infection and a matching HLA type. Overall study findings and caveats: HLA-C-restricted TCR beta clonotypes specific for CMV led the ex vivo response.

Only a few counts were recorded for this clonotype. Antigen: not known. The CDR3 totals 16 residues. With 4 bases clipped from V and 4 bases from J, the junction kept 7 bases outside the gene matches. TCRdb re-called the reads with MiXCR, one entry per CDR3 protein. The table has hundreds of thousands of distinct CDR3 sequences, 30% to 40% seen once; the top ten hold 15% to 20%. This receptor was obtained from a human donor in good health (CMV status not recorded). Some clones in this sample may be carry-over from other donors' samples. The source material was cultured PBMCs, sampled from culture after CMV antigen stimulation. The chain recombines TRBV12-3 or TRBV12-4 with TRBJ1-5; TRBD1 aligns across 10 bases. The CDR3 here is CASSYRQGATNQPQHF. The CDR3, as DNA: TGTGCCAGCAGTTATAGACAGGGGGCTACGAATCAGCCCCAGCATTTT.